This T cell receptor (beta chain) was identified during a study of blood T cell repertoires in COVID-19 (dated by TCRdb to about 2020). Regarding the research as a whole: Samples covering the acute and convalescent phases of COVID-19 were provided by collaborators in the United States, Italy and Spain. The material from the prospective study consisted of cDNA or gDNA derived from T cells, B-cell-depleted T cells, or PBMCs. Sample metadata almost always included a de-identified subject ID, COVID-19 status, age in years and sex. Samples were obtained from the ongoing ImmuneRACE study (first 160 participants) and from 1,000 to 1,500 subjects provided by 6 global collaborators. Deeply sampled blood TCRbeta repertoires from subjects exposed to, actively infected with, or recovered from COVID-19 were included in the dataset. Where available, HLA class I and class II types were obtained from metadata supplied by the sample provider rather than from assay-based typing. The repertoires were released in a freely available public database intended as a resource for research on the immune response to SARS-CoV-2. Study-wide findings and limitations: The quantity of clinical and demographic metadata differed by source and by participant and was supplied without curation.

Measured from the cysteine to the phenylalanine, the CDR3 is 13 residues long. Of the read, only the CDR3 DNA is kept; its 39 bases are in frame from base 1. Sequences LGHDT (CDR1) and YNNKEL (CDR2) are obtained from the germline V gene (reference sequence). V and J are truncated by 2 bases and 2 bases respectively, leaving an intervening sequence of 6 bases. This clone was seen once. Its recognized antigen is unknown. Base qualities are missing; no much larger clone stands one base away. Participants in the prospective study were aged about 18 to 90 years, lived in about two dozen United States geographic areas, and enrolled through a virtual design. To assign participants to cohorts, the prospective study relied on clinical history that participants themselves reported in a screening survey and a study questionnaire. A participant counted as exposed if, within 2 weeks of entering the study, that participant had been in contact with someone who had a PCR-confirmed or clinician-diagnosed COVID-19 case. In the prospective study, whole blood, serum and a nasopharyngeal or oropharyngeal swab were collected from each participant by mobile phlebotomists. Prospective study participants could optionally give additional blood draws and questionnaires over an approximately two-month period. Prospective study blood samples were shipped either frozen or at room temperature before DNA extraction.

TCRbeta CDR3 regions were amplified from genomic DNA using the immunoSEQ Assay, a bias-controlled multiplex PCR. Processing in the source paper ran as follows. Within the assay, amplification of reference gene primers was used to estimate how many nucleated cells each sample contained. To quantify the absolute abundance of each unique TCRbeta CDR3 rearrangement, sequence reads were collapsed and filtered. Productive Simpson clonality was computed per sample as the square root of Simpson's diversity index over productive rearrangements. Entries here come from immuneACCESS through TCRdb and include only in-frame sequences with V and J called. Some clones fail to appear in such tables; in the studies checked, an unresolved V gene covers under half of the shortfall, and the cause of the remainder is unknown. V and J calls plus clone size are reproduced from that table; the DNA served to infer D and trimming. The sample table contains hundreds of thousands of clones; only one count was recorded for 85% to 90% of them. 2.5% to 3.5% of the sample is held by the ten biggest clonotypes.

The sequencing sample was made of PBMCs or T cells enriched from blood (not recorded which). This TCR derives from a woman in her forties or fifties who had been exposed to COVID-19. In this chain, TRBV3-1 (or the pseudogene TRBV3-2) is recombined with TRBJ1-1, with the D gene too uncertain to name. The CDR3 region has the sequence CASSQLTNTEAFF. The bases are TGTGCCAGCAGCCAACTTACTAACACTGAAGCTTTCTTT.